The rows below give T cell receptor beta chains drawn from one sample of a study of CD8 T cells in ankylosing spondylitis. TCRdb itself ran the 5' RACE reads through MiXCR, one entry per CDR3 protein. The sample contains 110,000 to 150,000 distinct CDR3 sequences, roughly 8.3% of which appear only once. Sequences were obtained from synovial fluid, either unsorted or a sorted T cell fraction (not recorded which). The receptors derive from a male donor with ankylosing spondylitis. CDR3s include the opening cysteine and the closing phenylalanine or tryptophan. D genes are given only for firm matches. Expanded clones get a size class; other rows say once, few or many, or leave the size out.

j_gene	v_gene	abundance	d_gene	CDR3nt	CDR3aa
TRBJ1-5	TRBV15	-	-	TGTGCCACCAGCAGAGATGCGGAGCCCCAGCATTTT	CATSRDAEPQHF
TRBJ2-1	TRBV20-1	-	TRBD2	TGCAGTGCTAGAGATCTCGGGAGGGAGTGGGGCAATGAGCAGTTCTTC	CSARDLGREWGNEQFF
TRBJ2-3	TRBV12-1	-	-	TGTGCCAGCAGCTTTATACTAGCGGGGGGGCTCGGCACAGATACGCAGTATTTT	CASSFILAGGLGTDTQYF
TRBJ1-1	TRBV29-1	-	-	TGCAGCGTTGCCAGGATCGGGAACACTGAAGCTTTCTTT	CSVARIGNTEAFF
TRBJ2-7	TRBV5-1	many	TRBD2	TGCGCCACTAAGAGACTAGCGGACTCCTACGAGCAGTACTTC	CATKRLADSYEQYF
TRBJ1-5	TRBV10-3	many	-	TGTGCCATCAGAGCTGGGGAGAGGGGCAATCAGCCCCAGCATTTT	CAIRAGERGNQPQHF
TRBJ2-5	TRBV2	few	TRBD2	TGTGCCAGCAGGCGGGGGTTGGAAGAGACCCAGTACTTC	CASRRGLEETQYF
TRBJ1-3	TRBV3-1	-	-	TGTGCCAGCACCAAACAGGTCCCTTGGACCACCATATATTTT	CASTKQVPWTTIYF
TRBJ2-4	TRBV9	few	TRBD2	TGTGCCAGCAGGGGGACTAGCGGATTTCTCTTC	CASRGTSGFLF
TRBJ2-1	TRBV20-1	few	TRBD2	TGCAGTGCTCACGACTTAGCGGGGGACAATGAGCAGTTCTTC	CSAHDLAGDNEQFF
TRBJ1-6	TRBV7-9	few	-	TGTGCCAGCAGCTTAGGAGACAGCAATAATTCACCCCTCCACTTT	CASSLGDSNNSPLHF
TRBJ2-3	TRBV6-1	many	-	TGTGCCAGCAGTGAAGCGGGAGCGCGAGACGATACGCAGTATTTT	CASSEAGARDDTQYF
TRBJ2-3	TRBV10-3	many	TRBD2	TGTGCCATCAGTGAGGGACTAGCGGGTACCACAGATACGCAGTATTTT	CAISEGLAGTTDTQYF
TRBJ2-7	TRBV6-2/TRBV6-3	many	-	TGTGCCAGCAGTTCCCAGGGTAGAGGCTCCTACGAGCAGTACTTC	CASSSQGRGSYEQYF
TRBJ1-5	TRBV9	many	-	TGTGCCAGCAGCGTAGCAGGTTCTGCCAATCAGCCCCAGCATTTT	CASSVAGSANQPQHF
TRBJ2-2	TRBV4-3	many	-	TGCGCCAGCAGCCCCCGTTCAGGGGGAGGGACCGGGGAGCTGTTTTTT	CASSPRSGGGTGELFF
TRBJ2-4	TRBV7-9	few	-	TGTGCCAGCAGCGTACGGACAGAGGCAGCCAAAAACATTCAGTACTTC	CASSVRTEAAKNIQYF